This T cell receptor (beta chain) was profiled in a study of T cells in Graves' hyperthyroidism and ophthalmopathy. Trimming cost V 3 bases and J 6 bases; bases outside gene matches: 6. CDR3 length: 15 amino acids. Germline CDR1 is SEHNR and CDR2 is FQNEAQ (reference sequence). The CDR3 regions of TCR beta were amplified from RNA transcripts. With the HTBI primer set, the TCR CDR3 went through a first round of RT-PCR. TCRdb independently ran MiXCR on the multiplex PCR reads; one entry per CDR3 protein. In the table there are 550,000 to 800,000 distinct CDR3 sequences, approximately 16% of which are singletons. Patients counted as stable if ophthalmopathy did not develop within 18 months. This clonotype was observed a handful of times.

The sequence was collected from a man aged 18 to 30 with Graves' hyperthyroidism. Specimen: blood. The J gene is TRBJ2-2, the V gene TRBV7-9, with 8 bases aligning to TRBD2. The CDR3 loop reads CASSFIGRAAGELFF. The CDR3 bases are TGTGCCAGCAGCTTCATCGGGAGGGCTGCCGGGGAGCTGTTTTTT.